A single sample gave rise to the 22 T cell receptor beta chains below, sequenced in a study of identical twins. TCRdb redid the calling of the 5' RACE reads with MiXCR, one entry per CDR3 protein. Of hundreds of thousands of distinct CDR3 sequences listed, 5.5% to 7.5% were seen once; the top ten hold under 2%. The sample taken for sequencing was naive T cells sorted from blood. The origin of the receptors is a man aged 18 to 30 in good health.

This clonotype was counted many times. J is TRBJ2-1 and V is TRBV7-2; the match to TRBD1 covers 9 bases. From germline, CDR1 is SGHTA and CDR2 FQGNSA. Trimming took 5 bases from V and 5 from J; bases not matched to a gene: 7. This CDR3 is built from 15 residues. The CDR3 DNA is TGTGCCAGCAGCCGAACCGGGACAGGGCACAATGAGCAGTTCTTC. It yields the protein CASSRTGTGHNEQFF.

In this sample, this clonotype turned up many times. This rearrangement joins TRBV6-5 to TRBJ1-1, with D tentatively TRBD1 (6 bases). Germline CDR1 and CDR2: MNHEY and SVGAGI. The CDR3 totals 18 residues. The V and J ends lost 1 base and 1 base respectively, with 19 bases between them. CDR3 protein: CASSYLLGLQGKNTEAFF. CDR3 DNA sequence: TGTGCCAGCAGTTACTTATTAGGTTTGCAGGGGAAGAACACTGAAGCTTTCTTT.

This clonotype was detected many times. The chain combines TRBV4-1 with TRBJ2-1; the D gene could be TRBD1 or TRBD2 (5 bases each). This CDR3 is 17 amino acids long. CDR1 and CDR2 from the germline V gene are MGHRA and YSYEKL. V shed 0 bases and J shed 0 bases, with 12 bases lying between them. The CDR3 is CASSQDGGTFSYNEQFF. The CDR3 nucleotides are TGCGCCAGCAGCCAAGATGGGGGAACCTTCTCCTACAATGAGCAGTTCTTC.

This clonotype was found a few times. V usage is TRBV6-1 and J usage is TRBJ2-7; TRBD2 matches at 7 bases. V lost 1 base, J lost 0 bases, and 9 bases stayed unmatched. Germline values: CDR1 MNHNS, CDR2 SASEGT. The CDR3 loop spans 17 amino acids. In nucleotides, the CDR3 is TGTGCCAGCAGTGAAGGATTGGGCGGGAGCAGCTCCTACGAGCAGTACGTC. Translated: CASSEGLGGSSSYEQYV.

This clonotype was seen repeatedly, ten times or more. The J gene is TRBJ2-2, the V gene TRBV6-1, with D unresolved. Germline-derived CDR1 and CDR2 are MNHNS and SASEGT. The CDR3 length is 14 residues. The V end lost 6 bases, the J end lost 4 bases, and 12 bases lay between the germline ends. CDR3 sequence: CASRPSIATGELFF. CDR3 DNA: TGTGCCAGCAGACCCTCCATTGCCACCGGGGAGCTGTTTTTT.

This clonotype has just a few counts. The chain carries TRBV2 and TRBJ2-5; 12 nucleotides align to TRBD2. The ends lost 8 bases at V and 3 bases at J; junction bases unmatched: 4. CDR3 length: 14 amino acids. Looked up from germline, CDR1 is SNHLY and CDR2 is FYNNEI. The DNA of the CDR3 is TGTGCCAGCCAGACTAGCGGGAGTGAAGAGACCCAGTACTTC. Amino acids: CASQTSGSEETQYF.

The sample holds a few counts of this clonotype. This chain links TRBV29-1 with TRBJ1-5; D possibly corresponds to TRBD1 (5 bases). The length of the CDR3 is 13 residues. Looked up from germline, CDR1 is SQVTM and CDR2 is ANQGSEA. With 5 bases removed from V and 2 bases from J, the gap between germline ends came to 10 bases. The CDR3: CSVQGDGNQPQHF. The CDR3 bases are TGCAGCGTTCAAGGGGATGGCAATCAGCCCCAGCATTTT.

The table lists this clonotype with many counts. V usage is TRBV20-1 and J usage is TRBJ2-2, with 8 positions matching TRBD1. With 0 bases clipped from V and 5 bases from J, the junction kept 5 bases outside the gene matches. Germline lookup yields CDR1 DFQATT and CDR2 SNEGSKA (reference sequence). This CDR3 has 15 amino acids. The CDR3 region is CSARETRQGTGELFF. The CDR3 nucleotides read TGCAGTGCTAGAGAGACAAGACAGGGGACCGGGGAGCTGTTTTTT.

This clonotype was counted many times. This CDR3 reads CASSQGLNEQFF. The CDR3 DNA reads TGCGCCAGCAGCCAAGGATTGAATGAGCAGTTCTTC. This chain joins TRBV4-1 and TRBJ2-1; no clear D. Per germline, CDR1 MGHRA and CDR2 YSYEKL. V was cut by 1 base and J by 7 bases, with 5 bases left in between. There are 12 residues in the CDR3.

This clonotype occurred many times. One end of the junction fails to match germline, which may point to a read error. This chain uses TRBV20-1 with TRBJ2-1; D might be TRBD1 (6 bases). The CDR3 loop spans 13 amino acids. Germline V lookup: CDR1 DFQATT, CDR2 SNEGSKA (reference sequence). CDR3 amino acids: CSARDRQENEQFF. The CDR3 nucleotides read TGCAGTGCGAGAGACAGGCAGGAAAATGAGCAGTTCTTC.

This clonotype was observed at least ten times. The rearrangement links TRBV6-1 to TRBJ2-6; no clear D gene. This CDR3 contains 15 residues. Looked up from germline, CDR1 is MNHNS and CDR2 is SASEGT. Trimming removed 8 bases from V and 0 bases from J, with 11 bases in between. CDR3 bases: TGTGCCAGCGGGATTTCGGGCTCTGGGGCCAACGTCCTGACTTTC. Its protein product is CASGISGSGANVLTF.

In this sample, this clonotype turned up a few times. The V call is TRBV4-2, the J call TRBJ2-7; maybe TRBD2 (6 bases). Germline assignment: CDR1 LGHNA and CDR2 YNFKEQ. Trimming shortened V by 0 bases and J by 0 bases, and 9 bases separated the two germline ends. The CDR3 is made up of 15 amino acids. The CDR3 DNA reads TGTGCCAGCAGCCAAGACGGCGGGGCCTCCTACGAGCAGTACTTC. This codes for CASSQDGGASYEQYF.

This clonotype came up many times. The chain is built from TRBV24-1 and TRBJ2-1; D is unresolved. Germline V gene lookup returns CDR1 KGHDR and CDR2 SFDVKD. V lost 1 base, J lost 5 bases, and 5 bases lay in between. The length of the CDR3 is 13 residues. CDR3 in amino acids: CATSDFRDNEQFF. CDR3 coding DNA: TGTGCCACCAGTGATTTCCGAGACAATGAGCAGTTCTTC.

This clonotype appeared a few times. In DNA, the CDR3 is TGTGCCTGGAATACCGGGGACTCCTACAATGAGCAGTTCTTC. It codes for CAWNTGDSYNEQFF. V is TRBV30 and J is TRBJ2-1; tentatively, D is TRBD2 (5 bases). The CDR3 extends over 14 amino acids. Germline CDR1 and CDR2: GTSNPN and SVGIG (reference sequence). Trimming removed 4 bases from V and 0 bases from J, with 10 bases in between.

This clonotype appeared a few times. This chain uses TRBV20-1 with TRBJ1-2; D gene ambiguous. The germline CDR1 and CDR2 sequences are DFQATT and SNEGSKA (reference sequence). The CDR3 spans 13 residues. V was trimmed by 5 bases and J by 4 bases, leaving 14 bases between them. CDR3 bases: TGCAGTGCTCCCCGGGCGGGGATCTATGGCTACACCTTC. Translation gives CSAPRAGIYGYTF.

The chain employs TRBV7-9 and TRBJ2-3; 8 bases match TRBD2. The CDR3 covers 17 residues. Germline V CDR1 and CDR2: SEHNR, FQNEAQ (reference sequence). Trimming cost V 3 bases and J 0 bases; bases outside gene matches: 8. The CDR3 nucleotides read TGTGCCAGCAGCTTCGGAGGGGCTAGCGGGAGCACAGATACGCAGTATTTT. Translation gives CASSFGGASGSTDTQYF.

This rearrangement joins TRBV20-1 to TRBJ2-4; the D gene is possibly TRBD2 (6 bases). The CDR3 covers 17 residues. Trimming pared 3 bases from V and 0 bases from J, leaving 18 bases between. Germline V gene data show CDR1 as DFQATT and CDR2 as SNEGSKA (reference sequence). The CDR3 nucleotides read TGCAGTGCTAGCGGGTTTGGTAGCGGCCTAGCCAAAAACATTCAGTACTTC. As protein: CSASGFGSGLAKNIQYF.

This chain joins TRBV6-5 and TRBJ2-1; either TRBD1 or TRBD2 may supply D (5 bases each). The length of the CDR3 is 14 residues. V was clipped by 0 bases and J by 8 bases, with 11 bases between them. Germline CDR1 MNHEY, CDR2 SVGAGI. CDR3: CASSYSTGHYEQFF. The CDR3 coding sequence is TGTGCCAGCAGTTACTCGACGGGGCATTATGAGCAGTTCTTC.

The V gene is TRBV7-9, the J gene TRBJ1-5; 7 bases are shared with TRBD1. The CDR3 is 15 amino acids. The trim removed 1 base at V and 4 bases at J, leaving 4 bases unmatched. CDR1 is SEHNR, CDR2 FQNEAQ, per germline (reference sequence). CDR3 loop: CASSLGGTENQPQHF. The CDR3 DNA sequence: TGTGCCAGCAGCTTAGGAGGGACAGAAAATCAGCCCCAGCATTTT. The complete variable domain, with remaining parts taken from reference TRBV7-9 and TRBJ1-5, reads DTGVSQNPRHKITKRGQNVTFRCDPISEHNRLYWYRQTLGQGPEFLTYFQNEAQLEKSRLLSDRFSAERPKGSFSTLEIQRTEQGDSAMYLCASSLGGTENQPQHFGDGTRLSIL.

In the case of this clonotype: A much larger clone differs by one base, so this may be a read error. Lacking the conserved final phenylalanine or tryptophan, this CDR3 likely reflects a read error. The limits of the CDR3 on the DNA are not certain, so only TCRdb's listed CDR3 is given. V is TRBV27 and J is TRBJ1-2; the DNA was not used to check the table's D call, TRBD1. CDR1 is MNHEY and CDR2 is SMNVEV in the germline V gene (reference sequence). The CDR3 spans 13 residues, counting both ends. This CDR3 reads CASRGPGTGYGTI.

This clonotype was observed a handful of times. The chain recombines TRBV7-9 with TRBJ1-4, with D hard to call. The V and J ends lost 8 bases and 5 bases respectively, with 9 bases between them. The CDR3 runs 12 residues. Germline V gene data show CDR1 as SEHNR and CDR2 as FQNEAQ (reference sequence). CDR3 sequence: CASGAVNEKLFF. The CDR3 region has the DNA TGTGCCAGCGGTGCCGTAAATGAAAAACTGTTTTTT.

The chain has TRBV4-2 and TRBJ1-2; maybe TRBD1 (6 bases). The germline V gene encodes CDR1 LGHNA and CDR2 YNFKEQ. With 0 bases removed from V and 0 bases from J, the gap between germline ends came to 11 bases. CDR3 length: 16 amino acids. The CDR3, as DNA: TGTGCCAGCAGCCAAGAATTGGGGGCAGCTAACTATGGCTACACCTTC. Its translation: CASSQELGAANYGYTF.